One sample yielded the 17 T cell receptor beta chains listed below, sequenced in a study of T cell repertoires in cytomegalovirus infection. No cognate antigen is known for these TCRs. TCRdb reprocessed the reads via MiXCR and lists one record per CDR3 protein. Among about 310,000 distinct CDR3 sequences listed, approximately 25% were seen once. Sample: cultured PBMCs, taken from culture after CMV antigen stimulation. These receptors were obtained from a human donor in good health (CMV status not recorded). Some clones in this sample may be carry-over from other donors' samples.

Notes on this clonotype: A read error may produce the germline difference seen at one junction end. The chain carries TRBV27 and TRBJ1-2; 9 bases line up with TRBD1. Germline CDR1 MNHEY, CDR2 SMNVEV (reference sequence). The CDR3 consists of 18 residues. The CDR3 reads CASSLLARPGQGIYGYTF. CDR3 DNA sequence: TGTGCCAGCAGCTTATTGGCCCGACCGGGACAGGGAATCTATGGCTACACCTTC.

The chain carries TRBV4-1 and TRBJ2-4, with 12 bases aligning to TRBD2. In germline, CDR1 is MGHRA, CDR2 YSYEKL. With 1 base clipped from V and 7 bases from J, the junction kept 5 bases outside the gene matches. There are 16 residues in the CDR3. This chain's CDR3 is CASSQVLAGGANIQYF. The CDR3 DNA sequence: TGCGCCAGCAGCCAAGTGCTAGCGGGAGGGGCGAACATTCAGTACTTC.

This clonotype was seen more than once but under ten times. The rearrangement links TRBV11-2 to TRBJ2-1; 10 bases map to TRBD1. CDR1 and CDR2 from the germline V gene are SGHAT and FQNNGV. The CDR3 totals 16 residues. Trimming removed 5 bases from V and 2 bases from J; junction bases left unmatched: 6. DNA of the CDR3: TGTGCCAGCAGCGCACGACAGGGGGCGCCCTACAATGAGCAGTTCTTC. It codes for CASSARQGAPYNEQFF. Full variable domain (missing parts from reference TRBV11-2 and TRBJ2-1): EAGVAQSPRYKIIEKRQSVAFWCNPISGHATLYWYQQILGQGPKLLIQFQNNGVVDDSQLPKDRFSAERLKGVDSTLKIQPAKLEDSAVYLCASSARQGAPYNEQFFGPGTRLTVL.

The chain has TRBV12-3 or TRBV12-4 and TRBJ2-3; D is perhaps TRBD1 (6 bases). Trimming stripped 1 base from V and 3 bases from J, with 11 bases between. CDR3 length: 15 amino acids. CDR3 sequence (DNA): TGTGCCAGCAGTTTAGGACAGGCAATGACAGATACGCAGTATTTT. Its protein product is CASSLGQAMTDTQYF.

V is TRBV7-9 and J is TRBJ2-3; 8 nucleotides agree with TRBD1. The CDR3 spans 12 residues. J gave up 5 bases and V 8 bases, and 3 bases lay outside the gene matches. Germline V CDR1 and CDR2: SEHNR, FQNEAQ (reference sequence). In DNA form, the CDR3 reads TGTGCCAGCGAGACAGGGGAAGATACGCAGTATTTT. As protein: CASETGEDTQYF. The entire variable domain, with the rest obtained from reference TRBV7-9 and TRBJ2-3, is as follows: DTGVSQNPRHKITKRGQNVTFRCDPISEHNRLYWYRQTLGQGPEFLTYFQNEAQLEKSRLLSDRFSAERPKGSFSTLEIQRTEQGDSAMYLCASETGEDTQYFGPGTRLTVL.

There are many counts of this clonotype. The rearrangement joins TRBV7-2 to TRBJ2-7; D is unresolved. The V gene's germline CDR1 is SGHTA and CDR2 FQGNSA. The CDR3 is 15 amino acids. V gave up 2 bases and J gave up 3 bases, with 14 bases separating them. CDR3 region: CASSLRVSGGYEQYF. CDR3 DNA sequence: TGTGCCAGCAGCTTAAGAGTGTCAGGCGGCTACGAGCAGTACTTC.

This clonotype has more than one count but fewer than ten. The chain joins TRBV5-4 to TRBJ2-7; D assignment may be TRBD1 or TRBD2 (5 bases each). Germline-derived CDR1 and CDR2 are SGHNT and YYREEE (reference sequence). V was shortened by 4 bases and J by 0 bases, with 20 bases between the two germline ends. CDR3 size: 17 residues. The CDR3: CASSLDPGTAYSYEQYF. The CDR3 DNA sequence: TGTGCCAGCAGCCTGGATCCCGGGACGGCGTACTCCTACGAGCAGTACTTC.

The V and J genes are TRBV20-1 and TRBJ1-5; tentatively, D is TRBD1 (5 bases). V lost 4 bases and J lost 2, with 9 bases in between. This CDR3 contains 13 residues. The germline CDR1 and CDR2 sequences are DFQATT and SNEGSKA (reference sequence). Written as DNA, the CDR3 is TGCAGTGCTACAGGGTGGGGCAATCAGCCCCAGCATTTT. Its protein is CSATGWGNQPQHF.

V is TRBV5-6 and J is TRBJ2-7; TRBD1 is a possible D gene (6 bases). V was cut by 4 bases and J by 3 bases, with 14 bases left in between. CDR3 length: 14 amino acids. Germline CDR1 reads SGHDT; CDR2 reads YYEEEE. The CDR3 sequence: CASSATRDIYEQYV. In DNA form, the CDR3 reads TGTGCCAGCAGCGCTACCCGGGACATCTACGAGCAGTACGTC.

This clonotype was picked up many times. The chain uses TRBV7-2 and TRBJ2-1, with D maybe TRBD2 (6 bases). V was clipped by 5 bases and J by 7 bases, with 18 bases between them. The CDR3 length is 15 residues. Germline assignment: CDR1 SGHTA and CDR2 FQGNSA. The CDR3 loop reads CASSPSVGGANEQFF. In nucleotides, the CDR3 is TGTGCCAGCAGCCCCAGCGTGGGAGGAGCAAATGAGCAGTTCTTC.

This sequence joins TRBV29-1 and TRBJ2-4; tentatively, D is TRBD2 (7 bases). Germline CDR1 is SQVTM and CDR2 is ANQGSEA. Trimming stripped 3 bases from V and 8 bases from J, with 11 bases between. The length of the CDR3 is 12 residues. The CDR3 sequence is CSVDGGGDIQYF. DNA of the CDR3: TGCAGCGTTGACGGAGGGGGGGACATTCAGTACTTC. Based on the CDR3 plus reference TRBV29-1 and TRBJ2-4, the full variable domain is SAVISQKPSRDICQRGTSLTIQCQVDSQVTMMFWYRQQPGQSLTLIATANQGSEATYESGFVIDKFPISRPNLTFSTLTVSNMSPEDSSIYLCSVDGGGDIQYFGAGTRLSVL.

This clonotype has a handful of counts. The V and J genes are TRBV7-2 and TRBJ2-3, with 10 positions matching TRBD2. The germline V gene has CDR1 SGHTA and CDR2 FQGNSA. The CDR3 is 18 residues long. Trimming cost V 1 base and J 2 bases; bases outside gene matches: 9. CDR3 sequence: CASSLERGGTSDTDTQYF. The CDR3 nucleotides read TGTGCCAGCAGCTTAGAGAGAGGCGGGACTAGCGACACAGATACGCAGTATTTT.

This rearrangement joins TRBV5-1 to TRBJ2-3; 7 nucleotides align to TRBD1. The CDR3 length is 14 residues. J lost 5 bases, V lost 4 bases, and 7 bases had no gene match. CDR1 is SGHRS and CDR2 is YFSETQ in the germline V gene. CDR3 amino acids: CASSQHRGRDTQYF. The CDR3 DNA reads as TGCGCCAGCAGCCAACACAGGGGACGAGATACGCAGTATTTT.

The rearrangement joins TRBV4-1 to TRBJ2-7; D remains ambiguous. There are 14 residues in the CDR3. Germline V lookup: CDR1 MGHRA, CDR2 YSYEKL. The V gene lost 0 bases and the J gene lost 1 base, with 7 bases spanning the gap. Here the CDR3 DNA reads TGCGCCAGCAGCCAAGATTTAGGGTCCTACGAGCAGTACGTC. It is translated as CASSQDLGSYEQYV.

The table lists this clonotype with many counts. The chain couples TRBV7-8 to TRBJ2-2; D possibly uses TRBD1 or TRBD2 (5 bases each). The germline gives CDR1 SGHVS, CDR2 FQNEAQ. The CDR3 has 15 amino acids. V lost 6 bases and J 3 bases, leaving 14 bases between the germline ends. As DNA, the CDR3 is TGTGCCAGCAGGGGGGACGGGCGGGACACCGGGGAGCTGTTTTTT. It yields the protein CASRGDGRDTGELFF.

The table lists this clonotype with a few counts. The chain couples TRBV7-4 to TRBJ2-1; 9 bases line up with TRBD2. The CDR3 is made up of 19 amino acids. Germline loops: CDR1 SGHVT, CDR2 SQSDAQ. The V and J ends lost 2 bases and 8 bases, in that order; junction bases with no gene match: 19. In nucleotides, the CDR3 is TGTGCCAGCAGCTTATCTTTAGCGGGAGCTCCTACGGTGAGTGATGAGCAGTTCTTC. Its translation is CASSLSLAGAPTVSDEQFF.

This clonotype came up a few times. The chain joins TRBV7-2 to TRBJ2-2; D possibly corresponds to TRBD1 (6 bases). CDR1 and CDR2 (germline): SGHTA, FQGNSA. The CDR3 has 16 residues. The germline V and J ends were trimmed by 5 bases and 1 base, with 14 bases remaining between them. The CDR3 DNA is TGTGCCAGCAGCCCTGAAGGACAGAGGAACACCGGGGAGCTGTTTTTT. As protein: CASSPEGQRNTGELFF.